This TCR beta chain was sequenced during a study of blood T cell repertoires in COVID-19 (dated by TCRdb to about 2020). Background for the entire study: Collaborator samples came from the United States, Italy and Spain and covered acute and convalescent phases of COVID-19. The prospective study material was composed of cDNA or gDNA derived from T cells, B-cell-depleted T cells, or PBMCs. Subjects who had been exposed to COVID-19, were actively infected with it, or had recovered from it provided the deeply sampled blood TCRbeta repertoires that made up the dataset. A freely available public database, intended as a resource for researchers studying the immune response to SARS-CoV-2, is where the repertoires were released. The samples were drawn from two sources: the first 160 participants of the ongoing ImmuneRACE study, and 950 to 1,500 subjects contributed by 6 global collaborators. Sample metadata almost always included a de-identified subject ID, COVID-19 status, age in years and sex. Where HLA class I and class II types were available, the types were taken from metadata supplied by the sample provider, not from assay-based typing.

The immunoSEQ Assay, a bias-controlled multiplex PCR, was used to amplify TCRbeta CDR3 regions from genomic DNA. The authors processed their data as follows. The number of nucleated cells in each sample was estimated by amplification of reference gene primers within the assay. To quantify the absolute abundance of each unique TCRbeta CDR3 rearrangement, sequence reads were collapsed and filtered. For each sample, productive Simpson clonality was calculated as the square root of Simpson's diversity index across productive rearrangements. In its TCRdb copy, this immuneACCESS table keeps in-frame sequences only and misses some clones. Where compared with another copy, unresolved V genes explain less than half of these, and the others have no known cause. V and J calls plus clone size are reproduced from that table; the DNA served to infer D and trimming. A total of 35,000 to 50,000 clones appear in this sample, approximately 71% of them only once. The ten biggest clones cover around 6.5% of the sample.

Collaborating institutions collected whole blood in K2EDTA tubes following their own protocols. For TCRbeta analysis, collaborators shipped samples in one of three forms: frozen whole blood, isolated PBMCs, or DNA extracted from either of those sample types. Paper-wide results and their limitations: The quantity of clinical and demographic metadata differed by source and by participant and was supplied without curation.

Ends trimmed: V by 4 bases, J by 3 bases; bases unmatched to a gene: 9. The CDR3 measures 16 amino acids from cysteine to phenylalanine. Only CDR3 DNA is held: 48 bases, read in frame from base 1. CDR1 is given as SGHAT and CDR2 as FQNNGV, both from the germline V gene. This clone appeared a single time. It lacks a known antigen. Base qualities are not recorded, but no much larger clone differs from it by a single base. The V and J genes are TRBV11-2 and TRBJ2-1, with 7 junctional bases fitting TRBD1. Sample: peripheral blood. The receptor was derived from a man aged 80 or over with acute or convalescent COVID-19. The CDR3 protein is CASSSMPGQNYNEQFF. The DNA sequence is TGTGCCAGCAGCTCTATGCCGGGACAGAACTACAATGAGCAGTTCTTC.